The clone carrying this T cell receptor beta chain was seen only once. Methods used by the authors: By means of reference gene primer amplification, nucleated cell counts were estimated. Data came from immunoSEQ multiplex PCR; TCRdb stores just in-frame clones and leaves some out. V and J calls and clone size follow that table, whereas D and trimming were derived from the DNA. The sample shows approximately 93,000 clones, about nine tenths of them seen only once. The CDR3 totals 14 residues. Germline V gives CDR1 SGHKS, CDR2 YYEKEE (reference sequence). Between the trimmed V and J ends, which lost 1 base and 1 base, there was a span of 8 bases. The entry originates in a study of blood T cell repertoires in COVID-19. Study background: In each case, the material was cDNA or gDNA derived from T cells, B-cell-depleted T cells, or PBMCs.

The specimen was peripheral blood. The chain is built from TRBV5-5 and TRBJ1-1, with D hard to call. This clonotype was sampled from a man aged 45-60 years with active or convalescent COVID-19. The CDR3 is CASSLMAANTEAFF. CDR3 sequence (DNA): TGTGCCAGCAGCTTGATGGCGGCGAACACTGAAGCTTTCTTT.